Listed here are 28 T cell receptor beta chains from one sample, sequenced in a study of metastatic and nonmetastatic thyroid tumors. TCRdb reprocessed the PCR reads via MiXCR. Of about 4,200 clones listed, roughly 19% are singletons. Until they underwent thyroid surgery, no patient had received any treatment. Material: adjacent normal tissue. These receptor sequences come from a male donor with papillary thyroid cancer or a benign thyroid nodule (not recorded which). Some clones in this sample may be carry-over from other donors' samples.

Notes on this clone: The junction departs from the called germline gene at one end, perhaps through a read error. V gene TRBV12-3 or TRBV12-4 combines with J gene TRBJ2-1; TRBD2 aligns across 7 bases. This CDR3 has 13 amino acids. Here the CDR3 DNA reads TGTGCTAGCAGTTTCTCGGGGGGAGATGAGCATTTCTTC. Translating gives CASSFSGGDEHFF.

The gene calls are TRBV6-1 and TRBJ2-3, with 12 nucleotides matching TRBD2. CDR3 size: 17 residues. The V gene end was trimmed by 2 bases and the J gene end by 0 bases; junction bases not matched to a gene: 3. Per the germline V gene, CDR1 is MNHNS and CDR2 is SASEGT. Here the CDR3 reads CASSELAGGPSTDTQYF. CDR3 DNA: TGTGCCAGCAGTGAACTAGCGGGGGGGCCGAGCACAGATACGCAGTATTTT.

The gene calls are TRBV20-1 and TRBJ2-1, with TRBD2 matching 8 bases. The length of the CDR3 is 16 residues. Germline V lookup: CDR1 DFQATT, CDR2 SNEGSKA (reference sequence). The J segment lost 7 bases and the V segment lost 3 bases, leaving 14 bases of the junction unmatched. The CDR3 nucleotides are TGCAGTGCTAGGCCGGGGACTAGGCCTCTTGGGAATGAGCAGTTCTTC. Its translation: CSARPGTRPLGNEQFF.

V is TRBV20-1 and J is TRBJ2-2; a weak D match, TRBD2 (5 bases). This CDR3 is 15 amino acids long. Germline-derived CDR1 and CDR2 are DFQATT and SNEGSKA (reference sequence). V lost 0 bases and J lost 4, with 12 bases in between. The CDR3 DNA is TGCAGTGCTAGAGATGCGGGTTCGGGCACCGGGGAGCTGTTTTTT. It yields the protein CSARDAGSGTGELFF.

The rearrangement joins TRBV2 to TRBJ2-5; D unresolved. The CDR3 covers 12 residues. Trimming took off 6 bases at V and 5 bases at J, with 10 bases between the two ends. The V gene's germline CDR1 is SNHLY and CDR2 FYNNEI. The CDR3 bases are TGTGCCAGCAGCCAATCCAGGGAGACCCAGTACTTC. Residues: CASSQSRETQYF.

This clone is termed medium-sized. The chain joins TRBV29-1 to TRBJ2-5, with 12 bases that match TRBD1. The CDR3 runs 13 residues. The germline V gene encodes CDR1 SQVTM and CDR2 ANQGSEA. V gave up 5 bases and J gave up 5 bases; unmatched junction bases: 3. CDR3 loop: CSVSGTGGETQYF. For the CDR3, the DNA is TGCAGCGTTTCCGGGACAGGGGGCGAGACCCAGTACTTC.

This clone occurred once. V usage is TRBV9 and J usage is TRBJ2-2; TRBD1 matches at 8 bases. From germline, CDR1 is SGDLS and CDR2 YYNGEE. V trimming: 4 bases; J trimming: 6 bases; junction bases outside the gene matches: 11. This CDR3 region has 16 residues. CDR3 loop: CASSPRRTGTPGELFF. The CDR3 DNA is TGTGCCAGCAGCCCCCGCCGGACAGGGACCCCCGGGGAGCTGTTTTTT.

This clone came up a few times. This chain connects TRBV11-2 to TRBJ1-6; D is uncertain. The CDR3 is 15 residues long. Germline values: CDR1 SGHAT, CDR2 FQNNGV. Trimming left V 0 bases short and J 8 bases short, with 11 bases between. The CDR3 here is CASSLESTTHSPLHF. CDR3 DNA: TGTGCCAGCAGCTTAGAGTCTACGACCCATTCACCCCTCCACTTT.

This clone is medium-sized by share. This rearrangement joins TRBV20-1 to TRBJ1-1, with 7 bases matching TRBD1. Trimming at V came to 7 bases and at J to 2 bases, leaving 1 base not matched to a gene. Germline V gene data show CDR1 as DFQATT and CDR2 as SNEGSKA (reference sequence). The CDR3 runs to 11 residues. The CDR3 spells CSGQGNTEAFF. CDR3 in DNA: TGCAGTGGACAGGGAAACACTGAAGCTTTCTTT.

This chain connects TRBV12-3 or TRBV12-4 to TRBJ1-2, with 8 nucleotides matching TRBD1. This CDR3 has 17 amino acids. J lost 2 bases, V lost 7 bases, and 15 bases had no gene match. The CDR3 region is CASTSGYEGQANYGYTF. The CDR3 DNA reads TGTGCCAGCACCTCCGGTTATGAGGGACAGGCGAACTATGGCTACACCTTC.

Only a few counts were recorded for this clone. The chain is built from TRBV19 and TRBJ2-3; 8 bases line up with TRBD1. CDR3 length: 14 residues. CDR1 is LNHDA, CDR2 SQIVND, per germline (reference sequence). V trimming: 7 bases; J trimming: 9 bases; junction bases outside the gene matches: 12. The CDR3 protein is CASTQDRVVKTQYF. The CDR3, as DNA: TGTGCCAGTACCCAGGACAGGGTTGTGAAGACGCAGTATTTT.

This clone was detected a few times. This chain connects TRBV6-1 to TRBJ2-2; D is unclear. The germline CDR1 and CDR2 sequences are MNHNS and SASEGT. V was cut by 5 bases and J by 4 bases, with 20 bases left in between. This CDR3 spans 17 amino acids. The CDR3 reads CASSIDGSLTSTGELFF. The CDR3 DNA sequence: TGTGCCAGCAGTATTGACGGATCCTTGACCTCCACCGGGGAGCTGTTTTTT.

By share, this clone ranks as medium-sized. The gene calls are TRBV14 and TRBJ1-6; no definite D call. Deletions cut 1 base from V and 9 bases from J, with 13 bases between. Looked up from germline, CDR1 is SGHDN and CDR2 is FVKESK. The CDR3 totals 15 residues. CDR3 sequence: CASSQASPMISPLHF. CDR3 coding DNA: TGTGCCAGCAGCCAAGCGTCACCGATGATTTCACCCCTCCACTTT.

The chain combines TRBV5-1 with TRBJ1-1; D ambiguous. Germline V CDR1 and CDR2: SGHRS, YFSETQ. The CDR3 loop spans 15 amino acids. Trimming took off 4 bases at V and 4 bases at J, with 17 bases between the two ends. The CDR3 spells CASSRTLAAVTEAFF. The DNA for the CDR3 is TGCGCCAGCAGCCGGACCCTGGCAGCCGTCACTGAAGCTTTCTTT.

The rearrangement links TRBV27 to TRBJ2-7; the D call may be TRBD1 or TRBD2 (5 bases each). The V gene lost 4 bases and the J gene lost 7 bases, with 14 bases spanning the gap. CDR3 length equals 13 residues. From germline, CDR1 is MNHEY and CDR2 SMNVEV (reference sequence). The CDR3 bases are TGTGCCAGCAGTTGGGATAGGGGAGTTGAGCAGTACTTC. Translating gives CASSWDRGVEQYF.

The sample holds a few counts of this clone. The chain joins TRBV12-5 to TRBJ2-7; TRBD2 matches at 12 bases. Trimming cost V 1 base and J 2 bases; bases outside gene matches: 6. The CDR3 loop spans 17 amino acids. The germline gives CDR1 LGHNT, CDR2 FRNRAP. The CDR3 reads CASGLGLAGVNPYEQYF. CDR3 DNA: TGTGCTAGTGGTTTGGGACTAGCGGGAGTGAATCCCTACGAGCAGTACTTC.

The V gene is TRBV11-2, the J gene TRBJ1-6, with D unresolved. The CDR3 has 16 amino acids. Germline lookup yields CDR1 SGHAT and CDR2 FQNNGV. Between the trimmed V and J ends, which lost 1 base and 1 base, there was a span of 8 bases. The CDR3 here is CASSLVARSYNSPLHF. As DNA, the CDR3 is TGTGCCAGCAGCTTAGTAGCAAGATCCTATAATTCACCCCTCCACTTT.

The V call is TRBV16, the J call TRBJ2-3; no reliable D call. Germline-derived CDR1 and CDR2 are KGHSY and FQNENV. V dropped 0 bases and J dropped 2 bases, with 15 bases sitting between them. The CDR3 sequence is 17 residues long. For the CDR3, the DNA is TGTGCCAGCAGCCAATCCGCCCCTCGGCGCCCCACAGATACGCAGTATTTT. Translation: CASSQSAPRRPTDTQYF.

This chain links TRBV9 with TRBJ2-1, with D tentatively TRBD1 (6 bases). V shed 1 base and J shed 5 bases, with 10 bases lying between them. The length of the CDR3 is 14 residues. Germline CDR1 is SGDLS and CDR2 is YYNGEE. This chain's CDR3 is CASSVTDRNNEQFF. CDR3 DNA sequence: TGTGCCAGCAGCGTAACGGACAGAAACAATGAGCAGTTCTTC.

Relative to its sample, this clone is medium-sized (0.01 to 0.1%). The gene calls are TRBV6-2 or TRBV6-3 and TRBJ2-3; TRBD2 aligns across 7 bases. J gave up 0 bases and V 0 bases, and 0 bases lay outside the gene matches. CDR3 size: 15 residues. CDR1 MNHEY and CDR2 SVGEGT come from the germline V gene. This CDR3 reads CASSYSAGSTDTQYF. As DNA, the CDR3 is TGTGCCAGCAGTTACTCAGCGGGGAGCACAGATACGCAGTATTTT.

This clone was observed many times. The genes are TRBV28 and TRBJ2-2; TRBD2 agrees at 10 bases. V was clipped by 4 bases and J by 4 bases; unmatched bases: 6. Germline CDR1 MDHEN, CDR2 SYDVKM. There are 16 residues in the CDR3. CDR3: CASSSPGLAITGELFF. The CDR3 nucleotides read TGTGCCAGCAGTTCTCCGGGACTAGCGATCACCGGGGAGCTGTTTTTT. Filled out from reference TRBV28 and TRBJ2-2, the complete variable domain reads DVKVTQSSRYLVKRTGEKVFLECVQDMDHENMFWYRQDPGLGLRLIYFSYDVKMKEKGDIPEGYSVSREKKERFSLILESASTNQTSMYLCASSSPGLAITGELFFGEGSRLTVL.

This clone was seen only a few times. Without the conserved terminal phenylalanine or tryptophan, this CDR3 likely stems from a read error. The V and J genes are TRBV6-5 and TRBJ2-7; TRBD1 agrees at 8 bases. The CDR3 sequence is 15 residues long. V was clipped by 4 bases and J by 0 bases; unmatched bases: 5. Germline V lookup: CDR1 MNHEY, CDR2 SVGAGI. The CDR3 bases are TGTGCCAGCAGTTTCCGGGACAGGAGCTCCTACGAGCAGTACCTC. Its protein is CASSFRDRSSYEQYL.

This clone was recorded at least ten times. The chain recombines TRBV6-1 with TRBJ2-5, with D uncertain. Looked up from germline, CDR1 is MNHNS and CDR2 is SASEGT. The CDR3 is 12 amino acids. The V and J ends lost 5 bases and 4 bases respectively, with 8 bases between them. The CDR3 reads CASSRAGETQYF. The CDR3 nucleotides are TGTGCCAGCAGTCGGGCCGGAGAGACCCAGTACTTC.

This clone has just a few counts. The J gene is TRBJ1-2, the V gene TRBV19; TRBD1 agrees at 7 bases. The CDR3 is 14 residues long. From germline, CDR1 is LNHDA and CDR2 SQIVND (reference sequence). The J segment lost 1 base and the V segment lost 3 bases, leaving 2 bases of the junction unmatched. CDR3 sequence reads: CASSIRDSNYGYTF. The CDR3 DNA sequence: TGTGCCAGTAGTATCCGGGACAGTAACTATGGCTACACCTTC.

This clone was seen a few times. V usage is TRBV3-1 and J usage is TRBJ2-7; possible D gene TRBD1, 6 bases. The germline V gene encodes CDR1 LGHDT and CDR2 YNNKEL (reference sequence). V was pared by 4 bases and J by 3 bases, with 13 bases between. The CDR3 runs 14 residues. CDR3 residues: CASSPQGPFYEQYF. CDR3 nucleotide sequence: TGTGCCAGCAGCCCCCAGGGGCCCTTCTACGAGCAGTACTTC.

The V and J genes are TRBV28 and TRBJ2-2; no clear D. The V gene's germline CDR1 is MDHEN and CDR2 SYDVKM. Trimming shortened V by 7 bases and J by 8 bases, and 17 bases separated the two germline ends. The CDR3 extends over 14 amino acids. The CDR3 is CASTNVAVAGELFF. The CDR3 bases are TGTGCCAGCACTAACGTTGCGGTGGCGGGGGAGCTGTTTTTT.

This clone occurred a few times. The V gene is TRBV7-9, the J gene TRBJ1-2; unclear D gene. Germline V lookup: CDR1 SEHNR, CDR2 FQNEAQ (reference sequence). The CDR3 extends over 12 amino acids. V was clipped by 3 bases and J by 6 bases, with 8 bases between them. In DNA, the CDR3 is TGTGCCAGCAGCTTGGGTGGGGATGGCTACACCTTC. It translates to CASSLGGDGYTF.

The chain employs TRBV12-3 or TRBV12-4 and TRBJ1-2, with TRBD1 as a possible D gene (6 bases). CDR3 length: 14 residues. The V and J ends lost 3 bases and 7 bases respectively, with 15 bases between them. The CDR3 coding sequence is TGTGCCAGCAGTTTGGGGCGGGGGGGCCTTGGCTACACCTTC. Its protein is CASSLGRGGLGYTF.